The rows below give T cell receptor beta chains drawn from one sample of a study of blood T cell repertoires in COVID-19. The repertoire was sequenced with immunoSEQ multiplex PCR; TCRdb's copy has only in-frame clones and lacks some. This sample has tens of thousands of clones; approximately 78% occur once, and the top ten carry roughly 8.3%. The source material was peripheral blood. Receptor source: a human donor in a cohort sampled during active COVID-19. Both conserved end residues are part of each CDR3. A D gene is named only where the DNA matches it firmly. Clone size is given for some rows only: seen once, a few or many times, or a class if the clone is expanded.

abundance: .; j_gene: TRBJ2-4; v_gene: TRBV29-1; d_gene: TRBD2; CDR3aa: CSVAGTSGREGNIQYF; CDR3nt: TGCAGCGTCGCCGGGACTAGCGGGAGGGAGGGAAACATTCAGTACTTC
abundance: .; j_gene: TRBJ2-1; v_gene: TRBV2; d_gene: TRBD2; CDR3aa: CASGGLAGGGSYNEQFF; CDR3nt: TGTGCCAGCGGGGGACTAGCGGGAGGGGGTTCCTACAATGAGCAGTTCTTC
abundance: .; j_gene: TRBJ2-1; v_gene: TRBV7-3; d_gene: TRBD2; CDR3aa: CASSLSPPAGTSGPNEQFF; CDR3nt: TGTGCCAGCAGCTTAAGCCCCCCAGCCGGGACTAGCGGCCCCAATGAGCAGTTCTTC
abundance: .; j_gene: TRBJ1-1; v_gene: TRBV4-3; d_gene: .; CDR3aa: CASSQDLKRDANTEAFF; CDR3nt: TGCGCCAGCAGCCAAGATCTCAAGCGAGACGCGAACACTGAAGCTTTCTTT
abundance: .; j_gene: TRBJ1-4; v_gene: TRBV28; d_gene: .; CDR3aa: CASSPTGFPSNEKLFF; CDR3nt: TGTGCCAGCAGCCCGACAGGATTCCCGTCTAATGAAAAACTGTTTTTT
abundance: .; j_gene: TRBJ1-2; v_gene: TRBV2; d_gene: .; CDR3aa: CASSETPGGDYGYTF; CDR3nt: TGTGCCAGCAGTGAAACCCCCGGGGGGGACTATGGCTACACCTTC
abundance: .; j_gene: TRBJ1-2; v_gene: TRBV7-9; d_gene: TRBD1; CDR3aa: CASSPRTGYNYGYTF; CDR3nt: TGTGCCAGCAGCCCTCGGACAGGTTATAACTATGGCTACACCTTC
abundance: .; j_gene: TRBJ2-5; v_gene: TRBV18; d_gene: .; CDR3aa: CASSQQGRSQETQYF; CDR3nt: TGTGCCAGTTCCCAGCAGGGAAGGAGCCAAGAGACCCAGTACTTC
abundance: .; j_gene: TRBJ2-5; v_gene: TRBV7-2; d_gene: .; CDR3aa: CASSLALTSSETQYF; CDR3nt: TGTGCCAGCAGCTTAGCGCTAACTAGCTCAGAGACCCAGTACTTC
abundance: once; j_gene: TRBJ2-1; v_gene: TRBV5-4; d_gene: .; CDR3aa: CASSGGATPYNEQFF; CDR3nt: TGTGCCAGCAGCGGGGGGGCCACGCCCTACAATGAGCAGTTCTTC
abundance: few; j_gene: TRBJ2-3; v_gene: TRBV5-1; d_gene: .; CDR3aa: CASSLVLSSTDTQYF; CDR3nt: TGCGCCAGCAGCTTGGTACTGTCTAGCACAGATACGCAGTATTTT
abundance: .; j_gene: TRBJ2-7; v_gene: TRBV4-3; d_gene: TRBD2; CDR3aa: CASRPGLAISYEQYF; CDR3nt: TGCGCCAGCAGACCCGGACTAGCGATCTCCTACGAGCAGTACTTC
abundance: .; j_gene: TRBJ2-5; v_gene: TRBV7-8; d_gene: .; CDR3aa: CASSLARRETQYF; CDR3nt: TGTGCCAGCAGCTTAGCGAGAAGAGAGACCCAGTACTTC
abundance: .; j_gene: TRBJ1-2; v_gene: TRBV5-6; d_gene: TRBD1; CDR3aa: CASSSRGQPLYGYTF; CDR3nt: TGTGCCAGCAGCTCGCGGGGACAGCCGCTCTATGGCTACACCTTC
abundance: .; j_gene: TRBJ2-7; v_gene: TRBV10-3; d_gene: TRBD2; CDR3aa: CAIRAGGPYEQYF; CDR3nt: TGTGCCATCAGGGCGGGAGGCCCTTACGAGCAGTACTTC
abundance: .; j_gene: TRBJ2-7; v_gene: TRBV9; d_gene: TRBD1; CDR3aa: CASSVSGTGAYEQYF; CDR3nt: TGTGCCAGCAGCGTGTCCGGGACAGGGGCCTACGAGCAGTACTTC
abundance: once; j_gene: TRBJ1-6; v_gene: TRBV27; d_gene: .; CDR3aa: CASSFGSHSPLHF; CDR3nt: TGTGCCAGCAGTTTCGGGTCCCATTCACCCCTCCACTTT
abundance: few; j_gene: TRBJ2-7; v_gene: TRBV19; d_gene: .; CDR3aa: CASSIVRDSAYEQYF; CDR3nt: TGTGCCAGTAGTATAGTACGCGACAGTGCCTACGAGCAGTACTTC
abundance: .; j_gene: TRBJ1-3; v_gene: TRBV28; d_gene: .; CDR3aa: CASSYLPGVSGNTIYF; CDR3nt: TGTGCCAGCTCTTATCTTCCAGGGGTTTCTGGAAACACCATATATTTT
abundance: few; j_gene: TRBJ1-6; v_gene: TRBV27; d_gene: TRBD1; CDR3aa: CASSLGQGANSPLHF; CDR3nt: TGTGCCAGCAGTCTAGGACAGGGGGCGAATTCACCCCTCCACTTT
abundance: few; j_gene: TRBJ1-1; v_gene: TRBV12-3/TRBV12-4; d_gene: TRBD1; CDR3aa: CASNRMGQGEAFF; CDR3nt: TGTGCCAGCAACCGAATGGGACAGGGTGAAGCTTTCTTT
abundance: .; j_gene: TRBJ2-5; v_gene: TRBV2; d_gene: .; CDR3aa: CASMRTEVLQETQYF; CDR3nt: TGTGCCAGCATGAGGACAGAAGTCCTTCAAGAGACCCAGTACTTC
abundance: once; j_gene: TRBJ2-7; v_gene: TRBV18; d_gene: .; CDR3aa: CASSPDSSYEQYF; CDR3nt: TGTGCCAGCTCACCGGACAGCTCCTACGAGCAGTACTTC
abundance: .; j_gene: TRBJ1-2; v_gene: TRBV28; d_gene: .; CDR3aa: CASSFPDYGYTF; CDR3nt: TGTGCCAGCAGTTTCCCCGACTATGGCTACACCTTC
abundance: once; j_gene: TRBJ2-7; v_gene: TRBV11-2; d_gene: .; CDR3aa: CASSSFGSSYEQYF; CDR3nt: TGTGCCAGCAGCTCCTTTGGGAGCTCCTACGAGCAGTACTTC
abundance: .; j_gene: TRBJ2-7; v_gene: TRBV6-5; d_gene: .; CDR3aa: CASSYSESGYEQYF; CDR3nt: TGTGCCAGCAGTTACAGTGAGAGTGGTTACGAGCAGTACTTC
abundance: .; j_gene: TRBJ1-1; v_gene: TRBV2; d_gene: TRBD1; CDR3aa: CAREETGQGTEAFF; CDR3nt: TGTGCCAGAGAGGAAACGGGACAGGGCACTGAAGCTTTCTTT
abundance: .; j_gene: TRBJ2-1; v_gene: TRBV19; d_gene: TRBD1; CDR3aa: CASSQDHRGYNEQFF; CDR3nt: TGTGCCAGTAGTCAAGACCACAGGGGTTACAATGAGCAGTTCTTC
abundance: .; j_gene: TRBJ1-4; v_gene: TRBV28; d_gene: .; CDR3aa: CASSLGRHNEKLFF; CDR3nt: TGTGCCAGCAGTTTAGGCAGGCATAATGAAAAACTGTTTTTT
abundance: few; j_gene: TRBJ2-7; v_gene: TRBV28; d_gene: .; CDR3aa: CASSIREHRSEEQYF; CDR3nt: TGTGCCAGCAGCATCCGGGAACACCGGAGCGAGGAGCAGTACTTC
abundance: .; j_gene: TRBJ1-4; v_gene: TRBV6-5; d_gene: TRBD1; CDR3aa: CASSPGQSNEKLFF; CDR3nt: TGTGCCAGCAGTCCGGGACAGTCTAATGAAAAACTGTTTTTT
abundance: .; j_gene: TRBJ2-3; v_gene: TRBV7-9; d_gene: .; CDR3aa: CASSYPDIAGTDTQYF; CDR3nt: TGTGCCAGCAGCTACCCGGATATAGCGGGCACAGATACGCAGTATTTT
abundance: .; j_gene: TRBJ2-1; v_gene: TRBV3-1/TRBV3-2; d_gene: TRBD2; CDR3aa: CASSRSGEYNEQFF; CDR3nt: TGTGCCAGCAGCCGTAGCGGGGAATACAATGAGCAGTTCTTC
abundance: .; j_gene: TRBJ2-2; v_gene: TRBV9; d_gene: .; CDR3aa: CASRGLENTGELFF; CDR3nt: TGTGCCAGCAGAGGACTTGAGAACACCGGGGAGCTGTTTTTT
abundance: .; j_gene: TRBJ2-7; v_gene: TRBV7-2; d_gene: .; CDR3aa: CASSSGLPYEQYF; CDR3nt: TGTGCCAGCAGCTCGGGACTCCCCTACGAGCAGTACTTC
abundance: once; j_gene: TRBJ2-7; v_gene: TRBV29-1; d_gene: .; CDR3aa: CSVECRRLGGPLEQYF; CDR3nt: TGCAGCGTTGAATGTAGGAGACTAGGAGGACCTCTCGAGCAGTACTTC
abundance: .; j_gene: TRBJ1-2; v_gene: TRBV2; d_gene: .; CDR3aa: CASSDSARGNYGYTF; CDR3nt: TGTGCCAGCAGTGATTCTGCCAGGGGTAACTATGGCTACACCTTC
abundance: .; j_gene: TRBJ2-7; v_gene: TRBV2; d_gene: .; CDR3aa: CASSRDKGLDQYF; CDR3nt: TGTGCCAGCAGCCGGGACAAGGGGCTTGATCAGTACTTC
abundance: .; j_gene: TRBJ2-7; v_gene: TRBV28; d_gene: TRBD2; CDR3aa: CASSPVREAGTYEQYF; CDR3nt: TGTGCCAGCAGTCCGGTCCGGGAGGCAGGAACCTACGAGCAGTACTTC
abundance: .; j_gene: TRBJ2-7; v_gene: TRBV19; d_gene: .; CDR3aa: CASSIDPGYEQYF; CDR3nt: TGTGCCAGTAGTATCGACCCCGGGTACGAGCAGTACTTC
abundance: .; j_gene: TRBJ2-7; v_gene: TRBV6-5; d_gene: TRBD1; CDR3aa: CASSYGRGYEQYF; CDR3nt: TGTGCCAGCAGTTACGGCAGGGGGTACGAGCAGTACTTC
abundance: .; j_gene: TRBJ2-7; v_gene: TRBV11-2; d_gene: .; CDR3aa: CASTLGAGTSYEQYF; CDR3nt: TGTGCCAGCACCCTGGGGGCCGGCACCTCCTACGAGCAGTACTTC
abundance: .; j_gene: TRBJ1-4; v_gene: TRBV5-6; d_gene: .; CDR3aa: CASSSTGDYEKLFF; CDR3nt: TGTGCCAGCAGCTCCACGGGGGACTATGAAAAACTGTTTTTT